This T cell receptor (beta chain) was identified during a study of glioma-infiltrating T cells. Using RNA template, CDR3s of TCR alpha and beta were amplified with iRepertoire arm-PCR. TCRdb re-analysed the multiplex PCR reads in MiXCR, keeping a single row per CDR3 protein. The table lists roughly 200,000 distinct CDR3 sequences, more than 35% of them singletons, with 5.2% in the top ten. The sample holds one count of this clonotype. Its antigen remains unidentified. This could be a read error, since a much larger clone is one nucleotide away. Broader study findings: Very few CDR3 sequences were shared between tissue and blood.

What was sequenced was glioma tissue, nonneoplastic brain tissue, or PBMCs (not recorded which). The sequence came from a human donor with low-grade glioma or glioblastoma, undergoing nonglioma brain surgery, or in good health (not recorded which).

DNA for the CDR3: TGTGCCAGCAGAAGAGTCAGGGGAGGCTATGGCTACACCTTC. This encodes CASRRVRGGYGYTF. The rearrangement uses TRBV2 and TRBJ1-2; D perhaps matches TRBD1 (6 bases). Trimming cost V 6 bases and J 4 bases, with 15 bases left between them. Germline V gene sequence: CDR1 SNHLY, CDR2 FYNNEI. The CDR3 spans 14 residues.